Below are 26 T cell receptor beta chains sequenced from a single sample in a study of blood T cells in healthy people across ages. A sample-barcoded 5' primer and a J-beta primer mix were used in a second PCR of roughly 7 to 11 cycles. MiXCR, run by TCRdb on the 5' RACE reads, gives a single entry per CDR3 protein. The table includes approximately 810,000 distinct CDR3 sequences, roughly 34% detected once. The material sequenced was blood. The source is a man younger than 35 in good health.

Only a few counts were recorded for this clonotype. The J gene is TRBJ2-3, the V gene TRBV9; the match to TRBD2 covers 12 bases. Germline V lookup: CDR1 SGDLS, CDR2 YYNGEE. V gave up 0 bases and J gave up 0 bases; unmatched junction bases: 2. This CDR3 is 17 amino acids long. CDR3 loop: CASSVGLAGASTDTQYF. CDR3 bases: TGTGCCAGCAGCGTAGGACTAGCGGGGGCTAGCACAGATACGCAGTATTTT.

The chain recombines TRBV12-3 or TRBV12-4 with TRBJ2-7; the match to TRBD2 covers 9 bases. The J call may be wrong; the DNA end is better matched by TRBJ2-5. CDR3 size: 14 residues. CDR3 region: CASSYGLARETQYF. The CDR3 region has the DNA TGTGCCAGCAGCTACGGACTAGCGCGGGAGACCCAGTACTTC.

Comment on this clonotype: Given a much more abundant clone one base away, this may be a read error. The chain is built from TRBV7-8 and TRBJ2-1; 11 bases map to TRBD2. Germline V gene data show CDR1 as SGHVS and CDR2 as FQNEAQ. V was pared by 1 base and J by 13 bases, with 15 bases of the junction left unmatched. The CDR3 is made up of 17 amino acids. Here the CDR3 DNA reads TGTGCCAGCAGCTTAGTACCTAGCGGGGGGCCGCAAGAGACCCAGTTCTTC. It specifies CASSLVPSGGPQETQFF.

The chain carries TRBV28 and TRBJ2-7; D gene unclear. This CDR3 contains 12 residues. V lost 6 bases to trimming and J lost 10 bases, with 16 bases between them. Germline-derived CDR1 and CDR2 are MDHEN and SYDVKM. The CDR3: CASRPSLKAQYF. The CDR3 region has the DNA TGTGCCAGCAGGCCCTCTCTGAAGGCCCAGTACTTC.

The J gene is TRBJ1-5, the V gene TRBV12-3 or TRBV12-4; D remains unclear. The CDR3 covers 15 residues. Trimming took off 6 bases at V and 5 bases at J, with 17 bases between the two ends. The CDR3 bases are TGTGCCAGCAGGCATGGGCGGCTTTCCCATCAGCCCCAGCATTTT. The encoded protein is CASRHGRLSHQPQHF.

V usage is TRBV5-8 and J usage is TRBJ2-5; 8 bases map to TRBD2. The CDR3 has 14 residues. V shed 4 bases and J 11 bases; nucleotides not matched to a gene: 13. Per germline, CDR1 SGHTS and CDR2 YDEGEE. The chain's CDR3 is CASSVFRTAGEQYF. CDR3 DNA: TGTGCCAGCAGCGTTTTCCGGACAGCGGGAGAGCAGTACTTC. The full variable domain, with the rest looked up from reference TRBV5-8 and TRBJ2-5, is EAGVTQSPTHLIKTRGQQATLRCSPISGHTSVYWYQQALGLGLQFLLWYDEGEERNRGNFPPRFSGRQFPNYSSELNVNALELEDSALYLCASSVFRTAGEQYFGPGTRLLVL.

The chain couples TRBV7-9 to TRBJ2-3; D uncertain. CDR3 size: 13 residues. The V end was cut by 8 bases, the J end by 0 bases, with 9 bases between. Germline CDR1 reads SEHNR; CDR2 reads FQNEAQ (reference sequence). In nucleotides, the CDR3 is TGTGCCAGCTTCGGTACAAGCACAGATACGCAGTATTTT. As protein: CASFGTSTDTQYF.

This clonotype was counted a single time. The gene calls are TRBV10-3 and TRBJ1-2; 10 bases map to TRBD1. CDR1 is ENHRY and CDR2 is SYGVKD in the germline V gene. The CDR3 contains 14 residues. The trim removed 6 bases at V and 8 bases at J, leaving 9 bases unmatched. The CDR3 spells CAISLGTGDGGYTF. CDR3 coding DNA: TGTGCCATCAGCCTAGGGACAGGGGATGGCGGCTACACCTTC.

A word on this clonotype: The junction shows a germline mismatch at one end, possibly a read error. This rearrangement joins TRBV3-1 to TRBJ2-4; D ambiguous. Germline CDR1 LGHDT, CDR2 YNNKEL (reference sequence). The length of the CDR3 is 18 residues. The CDR3 DNA reads as TGTGCCGGCAGCCAGTTAAGGGCCGCTGCTATAGCCAAAAACATTCAGTACTTC. This translates into CAGSQLRAAAIAKNIQYF.

This clonotype was counted a few times. The genes are TRBV10-3 and TRBJ1-2; 8 bases are shared with TRBD1. In germline, CDR1 is ENHRY, CDR2 SYGVKD. The J segment lost 2 bases and the V segment lost 2 bases, leaving 4 bases of the junction unmatched. The CDR3 sequence is 15 residues long. CDR3 nucleotide sequence: TGTGCCATCAGTGAGGCCCAGGGGGCGAACTATGGCTACACCTTC. This codes for CAISEAQGANYGYTF.

About this clonotype: The junction does not match germline at one end; this may be a read error. V and J are TRBV27 and TRBJ1-1; 7 nucleotides align to TRBD1. CDR3 length: 16 residues. Germline V gene data show CDR1 as MNHEY and CDR2 as SMNVEV (reference sequence). In DNA form, the CDR3 reads TGTGCCAGCAGTTTTAGTGTTGGGACAGCAAACACCGAAGCTTTCTTT. Protein: CASSFSVGTANTEAFF.

In regard to this clonotype: This may arise from a read error, as a much more abundant clone is one base away. The CDR3 DNA is TGCGCCAGCAGCCGAGAATCTAGGGGGGCCGGAGAGACCCAGTACTTC. Translation gives CASSRESRGAGETQYF. J is TRBJ2-5 and V is TRBV4-3; D is perhaps TRBD1 or TRBD2 (6 bases each). Deletions cut 4 bases from V and 4 bases from J, with 19 bases between. The CDR3 consists of 16 residues. CDR1 is LGHNA and CDR2 is YSLEER in the germline V gene.

This clonotype has at least ten counts. The chain combines TRBV7-3 with TRBJ2-3, with D maybe TRBD2 (6 bases). Per the germline V gene, CDR1 is SGHTA and CDR2 is FQGTGA. V was pared by 5 bases and J by 5 bases, with 17 bases between. This CDR3 contains 15 residues. In DNA form, the CDR3 reads TGTGCCAGCAGCGTGCGGGGTGAAAGGAGAGATACGCAGTATTTT. Its protein product is CASSVRGERRDTQYF. The whole variable domain, remainder taken from reference TRBV7-3 and TRBJ2-3, is GAGVSQTPSNKVTEKGKYVELRCDPISGHTALYWYRQSLGQGPEFLIYFQGTGAADDSGLPNDRFFAVRPEGSVSTLKIQRTERGDSAVYLCASSVRGERRDTQYFGPGTRLTVL.

The genes are TRBV12-3 or TRBV12-4 and TRBJ1-2, with D tentatively TRBD1 (5 bases). This CDR3 region has 14 residues. V was pared by 5 bases and J by 8 bases, with 18 bases between. CDR3 in DNA: TGTGCCAGCAGTATCTCGACAGCTTCGGGGGGCTACACCTTC. Protein product: CASSISTASGGYTF.

V and J are TRBV6-5 and TRBJ1-4; D possibly corresponds to TRBD1 (6 bases). This CDR3 spans 15 amino acids. The V and J ends lost 2 bases and 3 bases respectively, with 10 bases between them. CDR1 and CDR2 from the germline V gene are MNHEY and SVGAGI. Written as DNA, the CDR3 is TGTGCCAGCAGTTACACGGGGGCAGCTAATGAAAAACTGTTTTTT. This translates into CASSYTGAANEKLFF.

The chain has TRBV28 and TRBJ1-2, with D unclear. Trimming shortened V by 5 bases and J by 8 bases, and 12 bases separated the two germline ends. This CDR3 region has 12 residues. Germline V gives CDR1 MDHEN, CDR2 SYDVKM. The CDR3 region is CASSTAAMGYTF. The CDR3 DNA sequence: TGTGCCAGCAGTACGGCTGCAATGGGCTACACCTTC.

The table lists this clonotype with many counts. The chain carries TRBV5-5 and TRBJ2-3; D is tentatively TRBD1 or TRBD2 (5 bases each). From germline, CDR1 is SGHKS and CDR2 YYEKEE (reference sequence). V shed 10 bases and J shed 7 bases, with 22 bases lying between them. The length of the CDR3 is 14 residues. CDR3 residues: CAWNNPTGTNTQYF. In DNA, the CDR3 is TGTGCCTGGAACAATCCGACCGGGACGAATACGCAGTATTTT.

The chain employs TRBV20-1 and TRBJ2-7, with TRBD1 matching 9 bases. The V and J ends lost 3 bases and 5 bases, in that order; junction bases with no gene match: 2. This CDR3 has 12 amino acids. Per the germline V gene, CDR1 is DFQATT and CDR2 is SNEGSKA (reference sequence). CDR3 sequence (DNA): TGCAGTGCTAGTGACAGGGGGGACGAGCAGTACTTC. It yields the protein CSASDRGDEQYF.

V and J are TRBV7-9 and TRBJ2-7, with D unclear. The V gene's germline CDR1 is SEHNR and CDR2 FQNEAQ (reference sequence). There are 14 residues in the CDR3. V was shortened by 0 bases and J by 5 bases, with 11 bases between the two germline ends. In nucleotides, the CDR3 is TGTGCCAGCAGCTTAGCGTCGACCCTGAACGAGCAGTACTTC. It translates to CASSLASTLNEQYF.

The V gene is TRBV5-1, the J gene TRBJ1-3; 7 bases align to TRBD1. Germline CDR1 and CDR2: SGHRS and YFSETQ. The CDR3 has 17 amino acids. V lost 4 bases to trimming and J lost 0 bases; unmatched junction nucleotides: 10. The CDR3 protein is CASSPGTEGNSGNTIYF. The DNA of the CDR3 is TGCGCCAGCAGCCCAGGGACAGAGGGAAACTCTGGAAACACCATATATTTT.

The V call is TRBV5-1, the J call TRBJ1-1, with D possibly matching TRBD1 (6 bases). Trimming removed 1 base from V and 6 bases from J, with 13 bases in between. CDR3 length equals 14 residues. Germline V lookup: CDR1 SGHRS, CDR2 YFSETQ. The CDR3 sequence is CASSLRQDSPEAFF. DNA for the CDR3: TGCGCCAGCAGCTTGCGACAGGACTCTCCTGAAGCTTTCTTT.

Concerning this clonotype: One base away lies a much larger clone, so this may be a sequencing read error. The rearrangement links TRBV29-1 to TRBJ2-1; D tentatively fits TRBD1 or TRBD2 (5 bases each). The V gene's germline CDR1 is SQVTM and CDR2 ANQGSEA. CDR3 length: 12 residues. Trimming pared 7 bases from V and 13 bases from J, leaving 20 bases between. CDR3 coding DNA: TGCAGCGCTTCGACGGTGGGGGAGACCCAGTTCTTC. Translated: CSASTVGETQFF.

This clonotype occurred many times. This CDR3 is CASSRARGYGYTF. DNA for the CDR3: TGTGCCAGCAGTCGGGCGCGGGGCTATGGCTACACCTTC. The V call is TRBV28, the J call TRBJ1-2; no firm D call. V was shortened by 5 bases and J by 4 bases, with 11 bases between the two germline ends. Germline CDR1 is MDHEN and CDR2 is SYDVKM. The CDR3 loop spans 13 amino acids.

CDR3 loop: CASSAEGQGYNEQYF. DNA for the CDR3: TGTGCCAGCAGCGCAGAGGGGCAAGGTTACAATGAGCAGTACTTC. The rearrangement uses TRBV9 and TRBJ2-7, with D possibly being TRBD1 or TRBD2 (5 bases each). Germline V gene sequence: CDR1 SGDLS, CDR2 YYNGEE. Deletions cut 3 bases from V and 7 bases from J, with 20 bases between. This CDR3 contains 15 residues.

This clonotype was detected many times. V gene TRBV7-2 combines with J gene TRBJ1-1; a weak D match, TRBD1 (5 bases). The germline V and J ends were trimmed by 1 base and 3 bases, with 6 bases remaining between them. Germline V lookup: CDR1 SGHTA, CDR2 FQGNSA. The CDR3 totals 13 residues. The CDR3 is CASSLGQHTEAFF. The CDR3 DNA follows: TGTGCCAGCAGCTTAGGACAGCACACTGAAGCTTTCTTT.

V is TRBV20-1 and J is TRBJ1-1; D perhaps matches TRBD1 (5 bases). The germline V and J ends were trimmed by 3 bases and 2 bases, with 16 bases remaining between them. The CDR3 runs 15 residues. Germline V gives CDR1 DFQATT, CDR2 SNEGSKA (reference sequence). The CDR3 region is CSARKLGTANTEAFF. DNA for the CDR3: TGCAGTGCTAGGAAACTCGGGACGGCTAACACTGAAGCTTTCTTT.